This T cell receptor (beta chain) was identified in a study of CD8 T cells in ankylosing spondylitis. Whole-study findings and limits: Relatively scarce in peripheral blood, disease-linked clones were CD8+.

This clonotype was counted at least ten times. Its antigen is not identified. The V end was cut by 0 bases, the J end by 0 bases, with 6 bases between. This CDR3 is built from 14 residues. The germline CDR1 and CDR2 sequences are SGHRS and YFSETQ. A quantitative 5'-RACE method, one with molecular barcodes, was used to make TCR beta libraries. MiXCR, run by TCRdb on the 5' RACE reads, gives a single entry per CDR3 protein. This sample has roughly 130,000 distinct CDR3 sequences, with approximately 6.8% found just once. This TCR was recovered from a male donor with ankylosing spondylitis or in good health (not recorded which). Source material: blood, either unsorted or a sorted T cell fraction (not recorded which). The rearrangement joins TRBV5-1 to TRBJ1-1; D not certain. The CDR3 protein is CASSLEIMNTEAFF. CDR3 DNA sequence: TGCGCCAGCAGCTTGGAAATTATGAACACTGAAGCTTTCTTT.